This T cell receptor beta chain was captured by sequencing in a study of cytomegalovirus exposure and HLA in healthy donors. Study-level points and caveats: Presence/absence analyses assumed roughly uniform sequencing depth across donors, which may not hold. Rates of TCR association differed by HLA locus in a later analysis, with DRB1 highest and HLA-C lowest.

Primers included in the PCR were 60 Vbeta and 13 Jbeta primers. The protocol was immunoSEQ multiplex PCR, while the TCRdb copy is restricted to in-frame clones and leaves out a portion. Of under 200,000 clones listed, roughly 80% are singletons. Trimming stripped 0 bases from V and 7 bases from J, with 6 bases between. The germline V gene has CDR1 PRHDT and CDR2 FYEKMQ (reference sequence). The CDR3 spans 13 residues. For this clone: The target antigen is unknown.

Input material: PBMCs. This receptor was taken from a woman aged 25 to 39 in good health and CMV-seropositive. The chain uses TRBV13 and TRBJ2-2; D remains unclear. Written as DNA, the CDR3 is TGTGCCAGCAGCTTAGGCCTTAGCGGGGAGCTGTTTTTT. It specifies CASSLGLSGELFF.